A single sample gave rise to the 14 T cell receptor beta chains below, sequenced in a study of blood T cell repertoires in COVID-19. The repertoire was sequenced with immunoSEQ multiplex PCR; TCRdb's copy has only in-frame clones and lacks some. The sample has tens of thousands of clones; 89% are singletons. The sequenced material came from peripheral blood. These receptors all stem from a woman aged 60 to 75 with active COVID-19.

This clone was counted a few times. The V gene is TRBV2, the J gene TRBJ1-5; TRBD1 matches 9 bases. Per the germline V gene, CDR1 is SNHLY and CDR2 is FYNNEI. Trimming cost V 4 bases and J 7 bases; bases outside gene matches: 2. The CDR3 is 13 amino acids. In DNA, the CDR3 is TGTGCCAGCAGTGGGACAGGGGTCCAGCCCCAGCATTTT. It encodes CASSGTGVQPQHF.

The V call is TRBV7-9, the J call TRBJ1-2; no reliable D call. Germline lookup yields CDR1 SEHNR and CDR2 FQNEAQ (reference sequence). This CDR3 has 13 amino acids. V shed 1 base and J shed 8 bases, with 11 bases lying between them. The CDR3 DNA follows: TGTGCCAGCAGCTTAGACCTCCCGGGGGGCTACACCTTC. Its translation: CASSLDLPGGYTF.

The J gene is TRBJ2-1, the V gene TRBV10-3, with 13 bases aligning to TRBD2. Germline lookup yields CDR1 ENHRY and CDR2 SYGVKD. V dropped 6 bases and J dropped 7; count of bases not matched to a gene: 0. This CDR3 is 13 amino acids long. The CDR3 spells CAIRTSGGNEQFF. The CDR3 DNA sequence: TGTGCCATCAGGACTAGCGGGGGGAATGAGCAGTTCTTC.

This clone was picked up one time. This chain connects TRBV6-2 or TRBV6-3 to TRBJ2-1, with D tentatively TRBD2 (5 bases). V gave up 2 bases and J gave up 9 bases, with 14 bases separating them. The CDR3 is 14 amino acids. Germline V gives CDR1 MNHEY, CDR2 SVGEGT. The CDR3 DNA follows: TGTGCCAGCAGTTACACCGCTGGAGGTGGTGAGCAGTTCTTC. Amino acids: CASSYTAGGGEQFF.

The chain employs TRBV3-1 (or the pseudogene TRBV3-2) and TRBJ2-3; maybe TRBD1 (5 bases). Near its end, the DNA agrees better with TRBJ1-5, so the J call may be wrong. This CDR3 spans 15 amino acids. CDR1 LGHDT and CDR2 YNNKEL come from the germline V gene (reference sequence). The CDR3 loop reads CASSQHGGPTDTQHF. The DNA for the CDR3 is TGTGCCAGCAGCCAACACGGGGGACCCACAGATACGCAGCATTTT.

The V call is TRBV28, the J call TRBJ2-7, with D perhaps TRBD1 (6 bases). Trimming shortened V by 7 bases and J by 2 bases, and 12 bases separated the two germline ends. Looked up from germline, CDR1 is MDHEN and CDR2 is SYDVKM. This CDR3 contains 13 residues. The CDR3 region is CASMRTDTYEQYF. The CDR3, as DNA: TGTGCCAGCATGCGGACAGATACCTACGAGCAGTACTTC.

This chain uses TRBV7-2 with TRBJ2-7, with 8 bases matching TRBD2. V lost 5 bases, J lost 4 bases, and 7 bases stayed unmatched. Per germline, CDR1 SGHTA and CDR2 FQGNSA. The CDR3 has 14 amino acids. The CDR3 spells CASSASRGGYEQYF. CDR3 nucleotides: TGTGCCAGCAGCGCTAGTCGGGGGGGATACGAGCAGTACTTC.

The table lists this clone with a few counts. The chain couples TRBV5-1 to TRBJ2-7; D gene unclear. CDR1 is SGHRS, CDR2 YFSETQ, per germline. V was trimmed by 0 bases and J by 5 bases, leaving 9 bases between them. This CDR3 is 13 amino acids long. CDR3 in amino acids: CASSLAVANEQYF. The CDR3 DNA sequence: TGCGCCAGCAGCTTGGCGGTTGCGAACGAGCAGTACTTC.

This chain uses TRBV29-1 with TRBJ1-1, with D tentatively TRBD1 (6 bases). V was shortened by 5 bases and J by 5 bases, with 9 bases between the two germline ends. This CDR3 comprises 11 residues. Germline CDR1 and CDR2: SQVTM and ANQGSEA. The CDR3 DNA follows: TGCAGCGTTCCCCAGGGGACTGAAGCTTTCTTT. Translation: CSVPQGTEAFF.

The chain recombines TRBV27 with TRBJ2-7; a possible D gene is TRBD1 (5 bases). The V end was cut by 0 bases, the J end by 4 bases, with 16 bases between. This CDR3 has 16 amino acids. Germline CDR1 and CDR2: MNHEY and SMNVEV (reference sequence). DNA for the CDR3: TGTGCCAGCAGTTTATCGTCGGTTCAGGGCCGGTACGAGCAGTACTTC. As protein: CASSLSSVQGRYEQYF.

The rearrangement links TRBV2 to TRBJ2-5, with a possible D match to TRBD2 (5 bases). V shed 1 base and J shed 1 base, with 10 bases lying between them. The germline V gene has CDR1 SNHLY and CDR2 FYNNEI. The CDR3 has 15 residues. CDR3: CASSEVGRIQETQYF. The CDR3 DNA reads as TGTGCCAGCAGTGAAGTGGGGAGAATCCAAGAGACCCAGTACTTC.

V is TRBV29-1 and J is TRBJ2-1; D unresolved. The CDR3 consists of 13 residues. Germline values: CDR1 SQVTM, CDR2 ANQGSEA. The V end was cut by 1 base, the J end by 4 bases, with 8 bases between. CDR3 loop: CSVEGPDYNEQFF. Written as DNA, the CDR3 is TGCAGCGTTGAAGGCCCAGATTACAATGAGCAGTTCTTC.

V is TRBV4-3 and J is TRBJ1-2; D call uncertain. The V end was cut by 0 bases, the J end by 6 bases, with 17 bases between. Germline CDR1 and CDR2: LGHNA and YSLEER. CDR3 size: 16 residues. CDR3 nucleotides: TGCGCCAGCAGCCAAGATTTTGCGGGCGGGTGGGATGGCTACACCTTC. Its protein is CASSQDFAGGWDGYTF.

The chain joins TRBV28 to TRBJ2-5, with TRBD1 matching 8 bases. This CDR3 has 13 residues. Germline V gives CDR1 MDHEN, CDR2 SYDVKM. The V and J ends lost 3 bases and 10 bases, in that order; junction bases with no gene match: 7. CDR3 nucleotide sequence: TGTGCCAGCAGTTTCGGACAGGGCGAGCTCCAGTACTTC. Protein product: CASSFGQGELQYF.